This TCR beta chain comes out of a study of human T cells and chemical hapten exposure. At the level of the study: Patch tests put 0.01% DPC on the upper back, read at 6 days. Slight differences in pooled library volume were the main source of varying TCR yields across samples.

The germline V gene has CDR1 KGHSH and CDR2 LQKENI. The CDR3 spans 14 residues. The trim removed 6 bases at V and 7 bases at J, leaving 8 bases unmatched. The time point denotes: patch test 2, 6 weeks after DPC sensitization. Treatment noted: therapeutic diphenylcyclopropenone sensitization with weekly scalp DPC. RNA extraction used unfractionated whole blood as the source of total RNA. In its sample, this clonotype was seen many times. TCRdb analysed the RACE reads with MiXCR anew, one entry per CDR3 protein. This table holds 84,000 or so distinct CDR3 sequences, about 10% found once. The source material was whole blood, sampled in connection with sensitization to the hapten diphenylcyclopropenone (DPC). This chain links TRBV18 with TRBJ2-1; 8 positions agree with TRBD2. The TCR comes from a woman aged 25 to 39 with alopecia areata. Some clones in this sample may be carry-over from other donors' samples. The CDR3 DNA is TGTGCCAGCTCCGAGGGACTAGGCGGTAATGAGCAGTTCTTC. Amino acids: CASSEGLGGNEQFF.